This is a list of T cell receptor beta chains from one sample in a study of CD8+CD57+ T cells in acquired aplastic anemia. TCRdb recomputed calls from the reads with MiXCR, one row per CDR3 protein. Of more than 150,000 distinct CDR3 sequences detected, about 44% appear once; the ten largest clones hold 10% to 15%. Sequenced material: sorted CD4+, CD8+, or CD8+CD57+ T cells (not recorded which) from PBMCs. The receptor source for this set is a human donor with aplastic anemia. Each CDR3 is given with its conserved first and last residue. The D gene is left open where the match is weak. Size is stated for part of the rows, as once, few or many counts, or as a class when the clone is expanded.

V gene	D gene	J gene	clone size	CDR3 DNA	CDR3 protein
TRBV29-1	TRBD1	TRBJ2-7	NA	TGCAGCGTCGACCCGGGACAGCGATATTCTCTCTACGAGCAGTACTTC	CSVDPGQRYSLYEQYF
TRBV5-5	NA	TRBJ2-5	many	TGTGCCAGCAGCTCCATGGCAGGGGTACTAGAGACCCAGTACTTC	CASSSMAGVLETQYF
TRBV19	TRBD1	TRBJ1-5	many	TGTGCCAGTCAGACAGGGGGGCATCAGCCCCAGCATTTT	CASQTGGHQPQHF
TRBV20-1	TRBD2	TRBJ2-3	NA	TGCAGTGCTAGCCCCGGACTAGCGGGGGGTAATGAGCAGTATTTT	CSASPGLAGGNEQYF
TRBV24-1	NA	TRBJ2-1	NA	TGTGCCACCAGTGACAAGGGCCCTGGCTACAATGAGCAGTTCTTC	CATSDKGPGYNEQFF
TRBV20-1	NA	TRBJ2-1	many	TGCAGTGCTAATAAACCGGGTCGCCGAGCGAACAATGAGCAGTTCTTC	CSANKPGRRANNEQFF
TRBV10-3	NA	TRBJ2-1	NA	TGTGCCATCAGCAGGGGAGCGGGCAATGAGCAGTTCTTC	CAISRGAGNEQFF
TRBV12-3/TRBV12-4	NA	TRBJ1-1	NA	TGTGCCAGCAGTCCTTTGAAGGAAGCTTTCTTT	CASSPLKEAFF
TRBV15	TRBD2	TRBJ2-5	few	TGTGCCACGGGAGGGCACCCCCAGGGGACCCAGTACTTC	CATGGHPQGTQYF
TRBV10-3	TRBD1	TRBJ2-7	many	TGTGCCATCAGTGAGAACAGGGGTCGCGAGCAGTACTTC	CAISENRGREQYF
TRBV6-1	TRBD1	TRBJ1-2	many	TGTGCCAGCAGTCAACCGGGACAGGGGGCCCATGGCTACACCTTC	CASSQPGQGAHGYTF
TRBV20-1	NA	TRBJ2-1	NA	TGCAGTGCCAGGACTGATTCCTACAATGAGCAGTTCTTC	CSARTDSYNEQFF
TRBV18	TRBD1	TRBJ1-1	NA	TGTGCCAGCTCAGACGGACAGGGTAACACTGAAGCTTTCTTT	CASSDGQGNTEAFF
TRBV25-1	TRBD2	TRBJ2-1	NA	TGTGCCAGCAGTTCTCCGGGACTAGCGGGAGTGGATGAGCAGTTCTTC	CASSSPGLAGVDEQFF
TRBV24-1	TRBD2	TRBJ2-3	NA	TGTGCCACCAGTGAATATACTAGCGGCTGGCCCTATACGCAGTATTTT	CATSEYTSGWPYTQYF
TRBV7-6	NA	TRBJ2-6	NA	TGTGCCGTAGGGGACTCTGGGGCCAACGTCCTGACTTTC	CAVGDSGANVLTF
TRBV7-6	NA	TRBJ2-7	NA	TGTGCCAGCAGCAACAGGGACGAGCAGTACTTC	CASSNRDEQYF
TRBV15	NA	TRBJ2-7	NA	TGTGCCACCAGCGAGGGACTGGCCTACGAGCAGTACTTC	CATSEGLAYEQYF
TRBV18	TRBD1	TRBJ1-2	few	TGTGCCAGCTCAATTGACAGGGTTGGCTACACCTTC	CASSIDRVGYTF
TRBV5-1	NA	TRBJ1-5	NA	TGCGCCAGCAGATCGGGACCTTTGGGAGGTCAGCCCCAGCATTTT	CASRSGPLGGQPQHF